Sequencing of this T cell receptor (beta chain) was carried out in a study of blood T cell repertoires in COVID-19. Across the study: Italy, Spain and the United States were the sources of the convalescent and acute COVID-19 samples. In each case, the material was cDNA or gDNA derived from T cells, B-cell-depleted T cells, or PBMCs.

The germline V gene has CDR1 LNHNV and CDR2 YYDKDF (reference sequence). V lost 2 bases to trimming and J lost 3 bases; unmatched junction nucleotides: 3. The CDR3 extends over 14 amino acids. Method: immunoSEQ multiplex PCR; TCRdb's copy keeps in-frame clones and lacks some. Of a few hundred thousand clones listed, nearly 90% are singletons. The chain couples TRBV15 to TRBJ2-7; 8 bases fit TRBD1. Input material: peripheral blood. The sequence was collected from an older woman with COVID-19, enrolled during active disease. Here the CDR3 DNA reads TGTGCCACCAGCAGACAGGGGGCTTACTACGAGCAGTACTTC. Amino acids: CATSRQGAYYEQYF.